These 17 T cell receptor beta chains came from one sample sequenced in a study of beta chain features in type 1 diabetes. Study-wide results and caveats: Moderately but significantly shorter TCRB CDR3s were found in Type 1 diabetes patients in all four CD4+ subsets.

TCRB transcripts that were expressed got sequenced, as all of the isolated RNA had been reverse transcribed. Generated by immunoSEQ multiplex PCR, the TCRdb table keeps only in-frame clones and is missing some. The sample yields about 150,000 clones, 10% seen once. These receptors have no identified antigens. The specimen sequenced was central memory CD4+ T cells from blood. The source is a man aged 25-45 years with type 1 diabetes.

V and J are TRBV18 and TRBJ2-1; 7 bases line up with TRBD2. The CDR3 totals 15 residues. Trimming cost V 6 bases and J 2 bases; bases outside gene matches: 7. Per the germline V gene, CDR1 is KGHSH and CDR2 is LQKENI. CDR3 amino acids: CASSSSAGTYNEQFF. CDR3 in DNA: TGTGCCAGCTCGTCCTCAGCGGGGACCTACAATGAGCAGTTCTTC.

This clone showed up just a few times. The rearrangement uses TRBV25-1 and TRBJ2-2; 8 bases are shared with TRBD1. The V segment lost 2 bases and the J segment 4 bases; nucleotides outside the gene matches: 3. From germline, CDR1 is MGHDK and CDR2 SYGVNS. The CDR3 totals 15 residues. The CDR3 DNA reads as TGTGCCAGCAGTGAACCAGGGGGCGGCACCGGGGAGCTGTTTTTT. It is translated as CASSEPGGGTGELFF.

The table lists this clone with a few counts. The chain carries TRBV29-1 and TRBJ2-7; TRBD2 matches at 12 bases. J gave up 6 bases and V 6 bases, and 3 bases lay outside the gene matches. The CDR3 has 12 residues. Germline values: CDR1 SQVTM, CDR2 ANQGSEA. CDR3 DNA: TGCAGCGTATGGACTAGCGGGACCGAGCAGTACTTC. Translated: CSVWTSGTEQYF.

The V and J genes are TRBV15 and TRBJ1-3; no definite D call. CDR3 length: 15 residues. V lost 3 bases and J 0 bases, leaving 9 bases between the germline ends. Germline V gives CDR1 LNHNV, CDR2 YYDKDF (reference sequence). The CDR3 nucleotides read TGTGCCACCAGCAGTAGACAATCCTCTGGAAACACCATATATTTT. Translation: CATSSRQSSGNTIYF.

This chain uses TRBV11-2 with TRBJ2-1; TRBD2 matches 9 bases. CDR1 is SGHAT and CDR2 is FQNNGV in the germline V gene. The CDR3 contains 15 residues. After removal of 1 base from V and 8 bases from J, the junction contained 6 bases not matched to a gene. This chain's CDR3 is CASSLVTSGLYEQFF. CDR3 sequence (DNA): TGTGCCAGCAGCTTAGTGACTAGCGGCCTCTATGAGCAGTTCTTC.

The chain combines TRBV15 with TRBJ1-1; 9 bases agree with TRBD1. Per germline, CDR1 LNHNV and CDR2 YYDKDF (reference sequence). Unmatched junction bases numbered 14, after V lost 5 bases and J lost 4 bases. The CDR3 extends over 17 amino acids. CDR3 nucleotides: TGTGCCACCAGCTCTTGGATGGGGACAGGGAAATCCACTGAAGCTTTCTTT. Residues: CATSSWMGTGKSTEAFF.

The chain recombines TRBV6-1 with TRBJ2-2; D ambiguous. The CDR3 loop spans 14 amino acids. Germline loops: CDR1 MNHNS, CDR2 SASEGT. Trimming left V 7 bases short and J 2 bases short, with 11 bases between. In DNA form, the CDR3 reads TGTGCCAGCATTCCTCGCGGTAACACCGGGGAGCTGTTTTTT. This sequence encodes CASIPRGNTGELFF.

The V call is TRBV4-3, the J call TRBJ2-7, with D tentatively TRBD2 (6 bases). This CDR3 is 13 amino acids long. Germline CDR1 is LGHNA and CDR2 is YSLEER. The V gene lost 1 base and the J gene lost 6 bases, with 10 bases spanning the gap. CDR3 DNA: TGCGCCAGCAGCCAAGTCGGCGGGGCCGAGCAGTACTTC. It encodes CASSQVGGAEQYF.

The J gene is TRBJ2-1, the V gene TRBV10-3, with 11 nucleotides matching TRBD2. The CDR3 consists of 15 residues. V lost 11 bases and J lost 5; bases outside the gene matches: 11. Germline V gene sequence: CDR1 ENHRY, CDR2 SYGVKD. CDR3 region: CARRIGTSGDNEQFF. CDR3 in DNA: TGTGCCCGCCGAATCGGGACTAGCGGAGACAATGAGCAGTTCTTC.

The chain has TRBV5-1 and TRBJ2-1, with 8 bases aligning to TRBD2. The CDR3 extends over 15 amino acids. Germline V gene sequence: CDR1 SGHRS, CDR2 YFSETQ. Trimming removed 0 bases from V and 5 bases from J; junction bases left unmatched: 4. CDR3 in amino acids: CASSLVISGNNEQFF. CDR3 DNA: TGCGCCAGCAGCTTGGTCATTAGCGGGAACAATGAGCAGTTCTTC.

The chain employs TRBV28 and TRBJ2-2; 12 bases fit TRBD2. CDR1 is MDHEN and CDR2 is SYDVKM in the germline V gene. The CDR3 runs to 15 residues. The CDR3 DNA follows: TGTGCTATCCCTAGCGGGAGGGCCAACACCGGGGAGCTGTTTTTT. Its protein is CAIPSGRANTGELFF.

This chain links TRBV9 with TRBJ2-1; no definite D call. Per the germline V gene, CDR1 is SGDLS and CDR2 is YYNGEE. V was clipped by 0 bases and J by 2 bases, with 9 bases between them. The CDR3 spans 15 residues. This chain's CDR3 is CASSVVGSTYNEQFF. In DNA, the CDR3 is TGTGCCAGCAGCGTAGTGGGCTCCACCTACAATGAGCAGTTCTTC.

This clone turned up a few times. The chain has TRBV28 and TRBJ1-2; no clear D gene. CDR3 size: 11 residues. With 6 bases removed from V and 3 bases from J, the gap between germline ends came to 5 bases. The germline V gene has CDR1 MDHEN and CDR2 SYDVKM. The CDR3 DNA sequence: TGTGCCAGCAGGTCAGACTATGGCTACACCTTC. This sequence encodes CASRSDYGYTF.

This chain links TRBV28 with TRBJ2-2; D remains unclear. Trimming shortened V by 8 bases and J by 2 bases, and 6 bases separated the two germline ends. This CDR3 has 12 residues. The germline gives CDR1 MDHEN, CDR2 SYDVKM. The CDR3 DNA reads as TGTGCCAGCCGCGGAAACACCGGGGAGCTGTTTTTT. Its translation: CASRGNTGELFF.

This clone was detected a few times. This chain uses TRBV11-2 with TRBJ2-2; 9 bases are a match to TRBD1. V shed 2 bases and J 5 bases; nucleotides not matched to a gene: 12. The CDR3 totals 18 residues. Germline V gene sequence: CDR1 SGHAT, CDR2 FQNNGV. CDR3 bases: TGTGCCAGCAGCTTAAGGGAACCGACAGGGGGTTTTACCGGGGAGCTGTTTTTT. This encodes CASSLREPTGGFTGELFF. Looking up the rest from reference TRBV11-2 and TRBJ2-2 gives the full variable domain: EAGVAQSPRYKIIEKRQSVAFWCNPISGHATLYWYQQILGQGPKLLIQFQNNGVVDDSQLPKDRFSAERLKGVDSTLKIQPAKLEDSAVYLCASSLREPTGGFTGELFFGEGSRLTVL.

This clone was seen a few times. The rearrangement uses TRBV4-2 and TRBJ2-1; D remains ambiguous. V was clipped by 4 bases and J by 8 bases, with 12 bases between them. The CDR3 sequence is 13 residues long. The germline V gene encodes CDR1 LGHNA and CDR2 YNFKEQ. The CDR3 sequence is CASSPGLVDEQFF. In nucleotides, the CDR3 is TGTGCCAGCAGCCCAGGTTTAGTAGATGAGCAGTTCTTC.

CDR3 amino acids: CASSSGTGERYGYTF. The CDR3 coding sequence is TGTGCCAGCAGTTCTGGGACAGGGGAACGCTATGGCTACACCTTC. The chain joins TRBV6-5 to TRBJ1-2; 10 positions match TRBD1. The ends lost 4 bases at V and 4 bases at J; junction bases unmatched: 6. Germline CDR1 is MNHEY and CDR2 is SVGAGI. This CDR3 has 15 amino acids.